The rows below give T cell receptor beta chains drawn from one sample of a study of blood T cell repertoires in COVID-19. Clones were sequenced by immunoSEQ multiplex PCR, and TCRdb holds only the in-frame ones, with some missing. The data hold 450,000 or so clones, with 80% to 90% observed a single time. What was sequenced was peripheral blood. The receptors here all came from a young man with COVID-19, enrolled during active disease. Each CDR3 is given with its conserved first and last residue. D genes are given only for firm matches. For some rows the clone size is stated as once, few or many, or as a class when expanded; others skip it.

>TRBJ2-1|TRBV11-2|-|TRBD1
TGTGCCAGCAGCCCCGCCCGGGACAGGGCGTACCGCGGGGACAATGAGCAGTTCTTC
CASSPARDRAYRGDNEQFF
>TRBJ2-7|TRBV7-9|-|-
TGTGCCAGCAGCTTAACAGGGAGCGACGAGCAGTACTTC
CASSLTGSDEQYF
>TRBJ1-2|TRBV5-1|-|-
TGCGCCAGCAGCTTGTGGCAGGGCTATGGCTACACCTTC
CASSLWQGYGYTF
>TRBJ2-7|TRBV6-5|-|-
TGTGCCAGCAGTACTTACTACGAGCAGTACTTC
CASSTYYEQYF
>TRBJ2-1|TRBV9|-|-
TGTGCCAGCACGGAGCGGACGAATAACAATGAGCAGTTCTTC
CASTERTNNNEQFF
>TRBJ1-2|TRBV4-2|-|TRBD1
TGTGCCAGCAGCCAAGAAGCAGGCGGGACAGGGGACTATGGCTACACCTTC
CASSQEAGGTGDYGYTF
>TRBJ2-5|TRBV5-1|-|-
TGCGCCAGCAGCCTTACCTCGGACAGACAAGAGACCCAGTACTTC
CASSLTSDRQETQYF
>TRBJ1-1|TRBV5-1|-|-
TGCGCCAGCAGTTATACCGGGACACAGAACACTGAAGCTTTCTTT
CASSYTGTQNTEAFF
>TRBJ2-3|TRBV2|-|-
TGTGCCAGCGGGGGCGACTCAGATACGCAGTATTTT
CASGGDSDTQYF
>TRBJ2-3|TRBV5-1|-|TRBD2
TGCGCCAGCAGCTTTAGCGGGCTATACACAGATACGCAGTATTTT
CASSFSGLYTDTQYF
>TRBJ2-3|TRBV4-1|many|TRBD1
TGCGCCAGCAGCCAACACGGACAGGGGGCAGATACGCAGTATTTT
CASSQHGQGADTQYF
>TRBJ2-5|TRBV6-5|once|-
TGTGCCAGCAGTTACTTGGACAGCCAAGAGACCCAGTACTTC
CASSYLDSQETQYF
>TRBJ1-3|TRBV5-1|-|-
TGCGCCAGCAGCTTGGCGGGGATCTCTGGAAACACCATATATTTT
CASSLAGISGNTIYF
>TRBJ1-4|TRBV7-8|-|TRBD1
TGTGCCAGCAGCTTAGCGCGGTTACACAGGGGTCCTAATGAAAAACTGTTTTTT
CASSLARLHRGPNEKLFF
>TRBJ2-1|TRBV15|-|-
TGTGCCACCAGCCGAATCTTGAGCTCCTACAATGAGCAGTTCTTC
CATSRILSSYNEQFF
>TRBJ2-2|TRBV7-8|-|TRBD1
TGTGCCAGCAGCACCAGTGGACAGGGCCCCGGGGAGCTGTTTTTT
CASSTSGQGPGELFF
>TRBJ1-1|TRBV3-1/TRBV3-2|-|-
TGTGCCAGCAGCCAATTCGGTGCCGAGTCCCACGTATTT
CASSQFGAESHVF
>TRBJ2-7|TRBV10-3|once|TRBD1
TGTGCCATCAGTGAGTCGAGGGACAGGAACTACGAGCAGTACTTC
CAISESRDRNYEQYF
>TRBJ2-6|TRBV5-1|-|-
TGCGCCAGCAGCCCCCACTCTGGGGCCAACGTCCTGACTTTC
CASSPHSGANVLTF
>TRBJ1-2|TRBV12-5|-|-
TGTGCTAGTGGTTTCTTCGGGGGGGAGGATGGCTACACCTTC
CASGFFGGEDGYTF
>TRBJ1-1|TRBV6-1|-|-
TGTGCCAGCAGTGAAAGCCAACCGGGGAACACTGAAGCTTTCTTT
CASSESQPGNTEAFF
>TRBJ2-5|TRBV27|-|TRBD2
TGTGCCAGCAGTCCCACAGCGGGAGGGCCCCAAGAGACCCAGTACTTC
CASSPTAGGPQETQYF
>TRBJ1-2|TRBV7-9|-|TRBD1
TGTGCCAGCAGCCATTCCCCCGGGACAGCAGACTATGGCTACACCTTC
CASSHSPGTADYGYTF
>TRBJ1-2|TRBV7-2|-|-
TGTGCCAGCAGCTTAGATTGGGGGCCCTATGGCTACACCTTC
CASSLDWGPYGYTF
>TRBJ1-6|TRBV4-1|-|-
TGCGCCAGCAGCCAAGAATGGTATCAGTCCGCCCTCCACTTT
CASSQEWYQSALHF
>TRBJ1-2|TRBV28|-|-
TGTGCCAGCAGTCCCACAGGGCGCTATGGCTACACCTTC
CASSPTGRYGYTF
>TRBJ2-2|TRBV6-5|few|-
TGTGCCAGCAGTTACTCCCCTGGACAGGGGGAGCTGTTTTTT
CASSYSPGQGELFF
>TRBJ1-5|TRBV12-5|-|-
TGTGCTAGTGGGCCGGGGGTAAATCAGCCCCAGCATTTT
CASGPGVNQPQHF
>TRBJ2-3|TRBV7-8|-|TRBD2
TGTGCCAGCAGCCAATCCGTGACGCGGGGAGGGGATACGCAGTATTTT
CASSQSVTRGGDTQYF
>TRBJ1-1|TRBV6-2/TRBV6-3|-|-
TGTGCCAGCAGTTACTCCGGCAGGGTATTCACTGAAGCTTTCTTT
CASSYSGRVFTEAFF
>TRBJ2-4|TRBV19|-|TRBD1
TGTGCCAGTAACCAGGGGGTAGACATTCAGTACTTC
CASNQGVDIQYF
>TRBJ1-3|TRBV3-1/TRBV3-2|once|-
TGTGCCACCACAGATCGGGGTCTTAGTGACGGAAACACCATATATTTT
CATTDRGLSDGNTIYF
>TRBJ1-6|TRBV7-6|few|TRBD1
TGTGCCAGCAGCCAGACAGGGGGCTCACCCCTCCACTTT
CASSQTGGSPLHF
>TRBJ2-1|TRBV11-2|few|TRBD2
TGTGCCAGCAGCTTCTTGCGGGGGGGCCTCAATGAGCAGTTCTTC
CASSFLRGGLNEQFF
>TRBJ2-3|TRBV3-1/TRBV3-2|-|TRBD2
TGTGCCAGCAGCCCGCAGGAGCGGGGAGATACGCAGTATTTT
CASSPQERGDTQYF
>TRBJ2-7|TRBV12-5|-|-
TGTGCTAGTGGTTTGGGTCTGTACGAGCAGTACTTC
CASGLGLYEQYF
>TRBJ1-2|TRBV2|-|TRBD1
TGTGCCAGCACCTTGGACAGGAGTTACACCTTC
CASTLDRSYTF
>TRBJ1-1|TRBV5-1|-|TRBD1
TGCGCCAGCTGTGCGAACTTTCAGGGGGCGCAAACTGAAGCTTTCTTT
CASCANFQGAQTEAFF
>TRBJ1-2|TRBV6-5|-|TRBD1
TGTGCCAGCAGTTACCTACAGGGGGCTAACGGCTACACCTTC
CASSYLQGANGYTF
>TRBJ1-1|TRBV6-6|-|-
TGTGCCAGCAGTTACACGCCAGGGAACACTGAAGCTTTCTTT
CASSYTPGNTEAFF
>TRBJ2-7|TRBV4-1|-|TRBD2
TGCGCCAGCAGCCAAGATCTAGCGGGGAACTCCTACGAGCAGTACTTC
CASSQDLAGNSYEQYF
>TRBJ2-2|TRBV9|-|TRBD2
TGTGCCAGCAGCGTAGGTTTCGTGAGACTAGCGGGGGGACCAACCGGGGAGCTGTTTTTT
CASSVGFVRLAGGPTGELFF
>TRBJ2-1|TRBV19|-|-
TGTGCCAGTAGTATGGTCCGCGGTGAGCAGTTCTTC
CASSMVRGEQFF
>TRBJ2-5|TRBV6-6|-|-
TGTGCCAGCAGTGCCCCGACAGGAGACCAAGAGACCCAGTACTTC
CASSAPTGDQETQYF
>TRBJ1-1|TRBV19|-|-
TGTGCCAGTAGTCAGAACATGAACACTGAAGCTTTCTTT
CASSQNMNTEAFF
>TRBJ2-5|TRBV9|-|TRBD1
TGTGCCAGCAGCGTCGACAGGGGAGGCCAAGAGACCCAGTACTTC
CASSVDRGGQETQYF
>TRBJ2-7|TRBV18|-|-
TGTGCCAGCTCCCCTTACGAGCAGTACTTC
CASSPYEQYF
>TRBJ2-6|TRBV27|few|TRBD2
TGTGCCAGCAGTAAACTAGCGGGATCCTCTGGGGCCAACGTCCTGACTTTC
CASSKLAGSSGANVLTF
>TRBJ1-5|TRBV7-8|-|-
TGTGCCAGCAGCTCACCCGCGGAGGTCGATCAGCCCCAGCATTTT
CASSSPAEVDQPQHF
>TRBJ2-7|TRBV18|few|-
TGTGCCAGCTCACGAAACACCGGTACAGCAACCTCCTACGAGCAGTACTTC
CASSRNTGTATSYEQYF
>TRBJ2-3|TRBV7-8|few|-
TGTGCCAGCAGCTTTTACAGGGGAGGAGATACGCAGTATTTT
CASSFYRGGDTQYF
>TRBJ1-1|TRBV9|-|-
TGTGCCAGCAGCGTAGGGGCTCCGAACACTGAAGCTTTCTTT
CASSVGAPNTEAFF
>TRBJ1-2|TRBV24-1|once|-
TGTGCCACCAGTGATTCGGTCGGCGGAGGCTACACCTTC
CATSDSVGGGYTF
>TRBJ2-3|TRBV7-2|-|-
TGTGCCAGCAGCCTCTCCCGAGATACGCAGTATTTT
CASSLSRDTQYF
>TRBJ2-1|TRBV9|once|TRBD2
TGTGCCAGCAGCCCAACTAGCGGATACTACAATGAGCAGTTCTTC
CASSPTSGYYNEQFF
>TRBJ1-1|TRBV3-1/TRBV3-2|-|-
TGTGCCAGCAGCCCCCTGGGGAGGTGGACTGAAGCTTTCTTT
CASSPLGRWTEAFF
>TRBJ2-1|TRBV4-1|-|TRBD2
TGCGCCAGCAGCCCGTCGCTAGCGGGAGGCAATGAGCAGTTCTTC
CASSPSLAGGNEQFF